Presented here are 9 T cell receptor beta chains from one specimen sequenced in a study of relationships among human T cell subsets. TCR alpha and beta CDR3s were amplified from mRNA by semiquantitative ARM-PCR. Tagged nested gene-specific primers were used first, then communal superprimers amplified exponentially. TCRdb passed the multiplex PCR reads through MiXCR, listing each CDR3 protein once. This sample has roughly 15,000 distinct CDR3 sequences, with around 60% found just once. CD4+CD25+ regulatory T cells came from anti-CD25 bead selection of positively selected CD4+ cells. Sequencing was done on a sample of Tregs sorted from blood. Every receptor here comes from a man aged 35 to 55 in good health.

The rearrangement uses TRBV12-3 or TRBV12-4 and TRBJ1-5, with D unresolved. CDR3 size: 15 residues. V gave up 0 bases and J gave up 0 bases, with 6 bases separating them. The CDR3 protein is CASSLAATSNQPQHF. CDR3 nucleotides: TGTGCCAGCAGTTTAGCCGCGACTAGCAATCAGCCCCAGCATTTT.

A note on this clonotype: This CDR3 is missing its conserved last phenylalanine or tryptophan, likely due to a read error. The rearrangement uses TRBV27 and TRBJ1-2; D may be TRBD1 (6 bases). The CDR3 runs 14 residues. Germline CDR1 and CDR2: MNHEY and SMNVEV (reference sequence). The V end lost 10 bases, the J end lost 5 bases, and 20 bases lay between the germline ends. For the CDR3, the DNA is TGTGCCACGGCAACGGGGGGCAAAGGGTATGGCTACACCCTC. It encodes CATATGGKGYGYTL.

The chain couples TRBV4-2 to TRBJ2-1; D ambiguous. V shed 0 bases and J shed 7 bases, with 7 bases lying between them. The V gene's germline CDR1 is LGHNA and CDR2 YNFKEQ. CDR3 length: 13 residues. The CDR3 sequence: CASSQDLRNEQFF. The CDR3 DNA is TGTGCCAGCAGCCAAGATCTGCGGAATGAGCAGTTCTTC.

The V gene is TRBV4-2, the J gene TRBJ2-1, with D hard to call. Germline assignment: CDR1 LGHNA and CDR2 YNFKEQ. With 0 bases removed from V and 10 bases from J, the gap between germline ends came to 13 bases. The CDR3 runs to 14 residues. DNA for the CDR3: TGTGCCAGCAGCCAAGATGTCCTTAAGCGAGAGCAGTTCTTC. Protein sequence: CASSQDVLKREQFF.

The chain links TRBV7-3 to TRBJ2-5; D might be TRBD2 (6 bases). The V gene's germline CDR1 is SGHTA and CDR2 FQGTGA. The length of the CDR3 is 17 residues. Trimming pared 6 bases from V and 7 bases from J, leaving 27 bases between. The CDR3 spells CASSLYPPGLGEATQYF. CDR3 nucleotides: TGTGCCAGCAGTTTATATCCCCCCGGTCTAGGGGAGGCGACCCAGTACTTC.

V is TRBV6-6 and J is TRBJ1-1, with D perhaps matching TRBD1 (5 bases). The V gene lost 10 bases and the J gene lost 3 bases, with 12 bases spanning the gap. The CDR3 sequence is 12 residues long. Germline V lookup: CDR1 MNHNY, CDR2 SVGAGI (reference sequence). The CDR3 protein is CATHRLDTEAFF. CDR3 DNA: TGTGCCACCCACAGGCTTGACACTGAAGCTTTCTTT.

The chain carries TRBV6-1 and TRBJ1-1, with no clear D. The germline V gene has CDR1 MNHNS and CDR2 SASEGT. This CDR3 is built from 13 residues. The germline V and J ends were trimmed by 4 bases and 0 bases, with 6 bases remaining between them. The CDR3 is CASSGLMNTEAFF. The CDR3 nucleotides are TGTGCCAGCAGTGGACTGATGAACACTGAAGCTTTCTTT.

This chain connects TRBV6-6 to TRBJ2-1, with D tentatively TRBD1 (5 bases). The CDR3 covers 16 residues. From germline, CDR1 is MNHNY and CDR2 SVGAGI (reference sequence). V lost 2 bases and J 6 bases, leaving 17 bases between the germline ends. CDR3 region: CASSYGAQTVTNEQFF. The CDR3 DNA is TGTGCCAGCAGTTACGGGGCCCAGACAGTAACCAATGAGCAGTTCTTC.

V is TRBV21-1 and J is TRBJ2-3; TRBD2 is taken as the D call from the table, unchecked against the DNA. TRBV21-1 represents a pseudogene. This CDR3 contains 14 residues. The CDR3 nucleotides read TGTGCCAGCAGAGGCCCTCTGAAGCCAGATACGCAGTATTTT. Translation gives CASRGPLKPDTQYF.